These 5 T cell receptor beta chains were sequenced from one sample in a study of metastatic and nonmetastatic thyroid tumors. Every patient underwent thyroid surgery untreated. TCRdb re-processed the PCR reads through MiXCR. This table has roughly 17,000 clones, 20% to 30% appearing once. The sequencing input was tumor tissue. These receptors were obtained from a male donor with papillary thyroid cancer or a benign thyroid nodule (not recorded which). Some clones in this sample may be carry-over from other donors' samples.

This clone was seen repeatedly, ten times or more. The chain joins TRBV7-3 to TRBJ2-3; tentative D call: TRBD1 (6 bases). V was pared by 4 bases and J by 2 bases, with 13 bases between. Per germline, CDR1 SGHTA and CDR2 FQGTGA. This CDR3 region has 15 residues. The chain's CDR3 is CASSSQGMATDTQYF. DNA for the CDR3: TGTGCCAGCAGCTCCCAGGGGATGGCCACAGATACGCAGTATTTT.

Comment on this clone: As the CDR3 is not closed by the conserved phenylalanine or tryptophan, this likely results from a read error. V is TRBV11-2 and J is TRBJ2-1, with 11 bases that match TRBD2. Unmatched junction bases numbered 15, after V lost 4 bases and J lost 7 bases. CDR3 length equals 18 residues. Germline lookup yields CDR1 SGHAT and CDR2 FQNNGV. Written as DNA, the CDR3 is TGTGCCAGCAGCTCCGGACTAGCGGGCGCGATCCTAGGTAATGAGCAGTTCTCC. Protein: CASSSGLAGAILGNEQFS.

This clone is labeled medium-sized (0.01 to 0.1%). The chain employs TRBV7-9 and TRBJ2-7, with D possibly matching TRBD1 (8 bases). CDR1 is SEHNR and CDR2 is FQNEAQ in the germline V gene (reference sequence). V was clipped by 6 bases and J by 6 bases, with 12 bases between them. The CDR3 extends over 12 amino acids. The CDR3 sequence is CASRDREGEQYF. CDR3 nucleotide sequence: TGTGCCAGCAGGGACAGGGAGGGCGAGCAGTACTTC.

In this sample, this clone turned up many times. V gene TRBV19 combines with J gene TRBJ1-3, with a weak D call TRBD1 (5 bases). The germline V gene has CDR1 LNHDA and CDR2 SQIVND (reference sequence). There are 15 residues in the CDR3. Trimming shortened V by 3 bases and J by 0 bases, and 9 bases separated the two germline ends. In DNA, the CDR3 is TGTGCCAGTAGTATTCGCGACAGCTCTGGAAACACCATATATTTT. Protein product: CASSIRDSSGNTIYF. The entire variable domain, with the rest obtained from reference TRBV19 and TRBJ1-3, is as follows: DGGITQSPKYLFRKEGQNVTLSCEQNLNHDAMYWYRQDPGQGLRLIYYSQIVNDFQKGDIAEGYSVSREKKESFPLTVTSAQKNPTAFYLCASSIRDSSGNTIYFGEGSWLTVV.

J is TRBJ2-7 and V is TRBV5-1; D is ambiguous. The CDR3 totals 14 residues. Per the germline V gene, CDR1 is SGHRS and CDR2 is YFSETQ. V lost 7 bases and J lost 2, with 16 bases in between. CDR3 DNA sequence: TGCGCCAGCCGGACGGACCCTGTAGCCTACGAGCAGTACTTC. Its protein product is CASRTDPVAYEQYF. Looking up the rest from reference TRBV5-1 and TRBJ2-7 gives the full variable domain: KAGVTQTPRYLIKTRGQQVTLSCSPISGHRSVSWYQQTPGQGLQFLFEYFSETQRNKGNFPGRFSGRQFSNSRSEMNVSTLELGDSALYLCASRTDPVAYEQYFGPGTRLTVT.